The T cell receptor (beta chain) described here comes from a study of beta chain features in type 1 diabetes. The isolated RNA, all of it, was reverse transcribed, so expressed TCRB transcripts were what got sequenced. Sequencing was performed with immunoSEQ multiplex PCR; in TCRdb, only in-frame clones are kept and a portion is missing. The sample contains 600,000 or so clones, roughly 12% of which appear only once. Germline V gene data show CDR1 as LNHDA and CDR2 as SQIVND (reference sequence). The CDR3 spans 13 residues. Trimming removed 5 bases from V and 9 bases from J, with 16 bases in between. Study-level points and caveats: Within each of all four CD4+ subsets, Type 1 diabetes patients had TCRB CDR3s that were moderately but significantly shorter.

To note about this clone: What it binds is not known.

Sequenced material: naive CD4+ T cells from blood. The sequence came from a man younger than 45 with type 1 diabetes. The genes are TRBV19 and TRBJ2-5; D is perhaps TRBD2 (6 bases). The CDR3 spells CASSGWAPGAQYF. The CDR3 bases are TGTGCCAGTAGTGGCTGGGCCCCGGGGGCCCAGTACTTC.